The clone carrying this TCR beta chain was observed a handful of times. What it binds is not known. PCR was performed a second time for 7 to 11 cycles using a sample-barcoded 5' primer and a J-beta primer mix. TCRdb itself ran the 5' RACE reads through MiXCR, one entry per CDR3 protein. The profile shows 1.5 million to 2 million distinct CDR3 sequences, approximately 28% of them singletons. Those donating, healthy Caucasian individuals from Russia, were aged roughly 6 to 100. Collection of roughly 9.8 milliliters of peripheral blood was performed for each donor. Total RNA extracted from each sample amounted to at least 5.5 micrograms. The sample originates from a study of blood T cells in healthy people across ages. Germline CDR1 SGHRS, CDR2 YFSETQ. The ends were cut back, 3 bases at V and 0 bases at J, with 16 bases in the middle. CDR3 size: 16 residues. General observations from the study: Donors of long life had a larger count of naive CD4+ cells and greater diversity than aged donors.

This TCR was recovered from a woman in her 30s in good health. The chain combines TRBV5-1 with TRBJ2-7, with D perhaps matching TRBD2 (7 bases). Sample: blood. CDR3 sequence (DNA): TGCGCCAGCAGCTGGGAGGGGGGCTCGGTCTCCTACGAGCAGTACTTC. Residues: CASSWEGGSVSYEQYF. The whole variable domain, filled in from reference TRBV5-1 and TRBJ2-7, reads KAGVTQTPRYLIKTRGQQVTLSCSPISGHRSVSWYQQTPGQGLQFLFEYFSETQRNKGNFPGRFSGRQFSNSRSEMNVSTLELGDSALYLCASSWEGGSVSYEQYFGPGTRLTVT.